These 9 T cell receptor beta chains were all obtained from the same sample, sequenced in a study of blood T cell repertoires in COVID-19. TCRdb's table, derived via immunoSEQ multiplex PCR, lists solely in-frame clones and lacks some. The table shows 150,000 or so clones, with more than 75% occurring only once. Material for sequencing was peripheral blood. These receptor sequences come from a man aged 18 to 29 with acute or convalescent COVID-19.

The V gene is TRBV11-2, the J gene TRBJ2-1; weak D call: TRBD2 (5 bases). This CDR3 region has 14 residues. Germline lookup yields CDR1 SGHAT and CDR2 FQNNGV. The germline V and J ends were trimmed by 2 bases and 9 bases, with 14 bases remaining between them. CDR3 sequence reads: CASSLPGKVLEQFF. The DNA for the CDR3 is TGTGCCAGCAGCTTACCGGGAAAGGTCCTTGAGCAGTTCTTC.

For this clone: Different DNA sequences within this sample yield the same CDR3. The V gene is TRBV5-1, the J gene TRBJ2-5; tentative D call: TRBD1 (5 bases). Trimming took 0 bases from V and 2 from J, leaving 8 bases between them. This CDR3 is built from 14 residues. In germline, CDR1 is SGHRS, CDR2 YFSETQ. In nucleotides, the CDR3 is TGCGCCAGCAGCTTGGACAGGTCACAAGAGACCCAGTACTTC. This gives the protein CASSLDRSQETQYF. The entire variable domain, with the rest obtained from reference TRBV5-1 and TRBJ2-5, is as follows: KAGVTQTPRYLIKTRGQQVTLSCSPISGHRSVSWYQQTPGQGLQFLFEYFSETQRNKGNFPGRFSGRQFSNSRSEMNVSTLELGDSALYLCASSLDRSQETQYFGPGTRLLVL.

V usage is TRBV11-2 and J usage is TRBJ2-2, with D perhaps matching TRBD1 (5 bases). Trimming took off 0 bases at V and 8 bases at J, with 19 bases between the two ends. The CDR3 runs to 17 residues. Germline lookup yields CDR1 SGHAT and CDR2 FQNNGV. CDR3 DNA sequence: TGTGCCAGCAGCTTAGATTTCTTGATCAGGGTCGGAGGGGAGCTGTTTTTT. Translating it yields CASSLDFLIRVGGELFF. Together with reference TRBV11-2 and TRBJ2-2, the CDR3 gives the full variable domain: EAGVAQSPRYKIIEKRQSVAFWCNPISGHATLYWYQQILGQGPKLLIQFQNNGVVDDSQLPKDRFSAERLKGVDSTLKIQPAKLEDSAVYLCASSLDFLIRVGGELFFGEGSRLTVL.

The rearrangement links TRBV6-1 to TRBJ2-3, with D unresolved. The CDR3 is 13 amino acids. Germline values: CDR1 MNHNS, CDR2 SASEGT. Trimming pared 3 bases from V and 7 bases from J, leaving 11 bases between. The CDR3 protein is CASSDVALNTQYF. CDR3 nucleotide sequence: TGTGCCAGCAGTGATGTGGCCCTCAATACGCAGTATTTT.

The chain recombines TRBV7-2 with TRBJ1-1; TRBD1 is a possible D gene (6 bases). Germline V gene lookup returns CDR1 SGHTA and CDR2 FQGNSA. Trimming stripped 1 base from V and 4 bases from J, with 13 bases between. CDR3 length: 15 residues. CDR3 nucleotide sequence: TGTGCCAGCAGCTTAGGGGGGGGCGCGGGCACTGAAGCTTTCTTT. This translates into CASSLGGGAGTEAFF.

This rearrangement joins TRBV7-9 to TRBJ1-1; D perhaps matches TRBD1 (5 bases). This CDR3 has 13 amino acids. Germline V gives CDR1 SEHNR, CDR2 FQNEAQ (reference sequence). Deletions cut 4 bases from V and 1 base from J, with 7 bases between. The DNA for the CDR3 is TGTGCCAGCAGCTGGACACAGAACACTGAAGCTTTCTTT. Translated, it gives CASSWTQNTEAFF.

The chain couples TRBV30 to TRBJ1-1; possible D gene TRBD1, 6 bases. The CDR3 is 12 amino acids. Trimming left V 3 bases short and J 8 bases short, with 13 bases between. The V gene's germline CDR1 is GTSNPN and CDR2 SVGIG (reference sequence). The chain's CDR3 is CAWRSTRGEAFF. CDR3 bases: TGTGCCTGGAGATCCACCAGGGGAGAAGCTTTCTTT.

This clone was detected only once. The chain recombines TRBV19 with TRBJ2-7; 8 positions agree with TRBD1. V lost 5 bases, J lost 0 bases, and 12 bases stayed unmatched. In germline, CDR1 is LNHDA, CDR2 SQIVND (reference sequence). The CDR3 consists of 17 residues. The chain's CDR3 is CASSAAHDRGSSYEQYF. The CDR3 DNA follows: TGTGCCAGTAGTGCAGCCCACGACAGGGGAAGCTCCTACGAGCAGTACTTC. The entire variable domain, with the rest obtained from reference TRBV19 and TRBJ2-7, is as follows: DGGITQSPKYLFRKEGQNVTLSCEQNLNHDAMYWYRQDPGQGLRLIYYSQIVNDFQKGDIAEGYSVSREKKESFPLTVTSAQKNPTAFYLCASSAAHDRGSSYEQYFGPGTRLTVT.

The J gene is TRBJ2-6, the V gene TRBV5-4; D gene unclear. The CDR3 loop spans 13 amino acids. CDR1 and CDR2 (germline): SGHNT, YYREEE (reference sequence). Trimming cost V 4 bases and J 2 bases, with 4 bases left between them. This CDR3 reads CASSAAGANVLTF. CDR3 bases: TGTGCCAGCAGCGCGGCTGGGGCCAACGTCCTGACTTTC.